This TCR beta chain was sequenced in a study of human T cells and chemical hapten exposure. Looking at the study overall: Among samples, TCR yields varied mainly because of small differences in pooled library volume.

One entry per CDR3 protein, called by TCRdb with MiXCR from the RACE reads. The table shows around 360,000 distinct CDR3 sequences, with around 6% occurring only once. The table lists this clonotype with a few counts. Per the germline V gene, CDR1 is SGHDT and CDR2 is YYEEEE. This CDR3 is 18 amino acids long. V was shortened by 0 bases and J by 0 bases, with 18 bases between the two germline ends. Time point described: patch test 2, 6 weeks after DPC sensitization. Treatment described: therapeutic diphenylcyclopropenone sensitization with weekly scalp DPC. This sequence originates from a young woman with alopecia areata. Some clones in this sample may be carry-over from other donors' samples. V and J are TRBV5-6 and TRBJ1-1, with no clear D. The sample in question was whole blood, obtained in connection with sensitization to the hapten diphenylcyclopropenone (DPC). The CDR3 here is CASSLVRAAIFMNTEAFF. In nucleotides, the CDR3 is TGTGCCAGCAGCTTGGTAAGGGCCGCGATATTCATGAACACTGAAGCTTTCTTT.